Following are 8 T cell receptor beta chains from one sample sequenced in a study of T cell clonotyping in hematopoietic cell transplantation. Produced via immunoSEQ multiplex PCR; TCRdb's table is partial and in-frame only. The sample includes about 14,000 clones, around two thirds of them seen just once. Specimen: PBMCs. Receptor source: a human donor who either received an allogeneic hematopoietic cell transplant for a myeloid malignancy or was a related donor (not recorded which). Some clones in this sample may be carry-over from other donors' samples.

This clone rates as medium-sized. The V and J genes are TRBV6-1 and TRBJ1-5; 10 nucleotides line up with TRBD1. J was trimmed by 3 bases and V by 4 bases; bases with no gene match: 9. The CDR3 is 17 amino acids. CDR1 is MNHNS, CDR2 SASEGT, per germline. The CDR3 sequence: CASSGHRDRGLNQPQHF. The DNA of the CDR3 is TGTGCCAGCAGTGGACACCGGGACAGGGGACTCAATCAGCCCCAGCATTTT.

The genes are TRBV6-5 and TRBJ2-5; D is perhaps TRBD2 (7 bases). This CDR3 has 13 amino acids. V lost 7 bases to trimming and J lost 4 bases, with 13 bases between them. In germline, CDR1 is MNHEY, CDR2 SVGAGI. The CDR3 coding sequence is TGTGCCAGCAATAACGGGGGGCGAGAGACCCAGTACTTC. It specifies CASNNGGRETQYF.

The chain is built from TRBV30 and TRBJ1-6; no firm D call. V was pared by 5 bases and J by 7 bases, with 12 bases between. The CDR3 covers 13 residues. CDR1 and CDR2 (germline): GTSNPN, SVGIG (reference sequence). The CDR3 region is CAWGSIGNSPLHF. The CDR3 DNA reads as TGTGCCTGGGGTTCCATAGGAAATTCACCCCTCCACTTT.

This chain joins TRBV4-1 and TRBJ1-4; 7 bases agree with TRBD1. V lost 7 bases and J lost 5; bases outside the gene matches: 16. The CDR3 runs to 17 residues. From germline, CDR1 is MGHRA and CDR2 YSYEKL. The CDR3 DNA reads TGCGCCAGCAAGGCGGAAGGAGGGGGCGCCTTGAATGAAAAACTGTTTTTT. It translates to CASKAEGGGALNEKLFF.

This clone has just a few counts. The V call is TRBV30, the J call TRBJ2-5, with D tentatively TRBD2 (5 bases). CDR3 length equals 12 residues. Trimming took 4 bases from V and 5 from J, leaving 11 bases between them. From germline, CDR1 is GTSNPN and CDR2 SVGIG (reference sequence). As DNA, the CDR3 is TGTGCCTGGACACAGTCTAGCGAGACCCAGTACTTC. The encoded protein is CAWTQSSETQYF.

The chain carries TRBV30 and TRBJ2-2; 11 bases match TRBD1. The trim removed 1 base at V and 8 bases at J, leaving 9 bases unmatched. CDR3 size: 16 residues. Germline lookup yields CDR1 GTSNPN and CDR2 SVGIG (reference sequence). CDR3 coding DNA: TGTGCCTGGAGTGCGGACAGGGGGCTCCGAATAGGGGAGCTGTTTTTT. Translation: CAWSADRGLRIGELFF.

The J gene is TRBJ1-1, the V gene TRBV7-3; 10 nucleotides align to TRBD1. Germline values: CDR1 SGHTA, CDR2 FQGTGA. The CDR3 loop spans 17 amino acids. V gave up 1 base and J gave up 5 bases; unmatched junction bases: 10. This chain's CDR3 is CASSLIGLDRGGTEAFF. CDR3 DNA sequence: TGTGCCAGCAGCTTAATCGGGCTGGACAGGGGGGGAACTGAAGCTTTCTTT.

The CDR3 sequence: CSVEAQGGGGSQETQYF. The DNA of the CDR3 is TGCAGCGTTGAAGCTCAAGGCGGTGGGGGCAGCCAAGAGACCCAGTACTTC. This chain uses TRBV29-1 with TRBJ2-5, with D maybe TRBD1 (6 bases). Trimming took 1 base from V and 1 from J, leaving 19 bases between them. The CDR3 runs to 17 residues. From germline, CDR1 is SQVTM and CDR2 ANQGSEA.